The TCR beta chain under discussion was sequenced for a study of blood T cell repertoires in COVID-19. The wider study: Some COVID-19 samples were acute and others convalescent; all came from the United States, Italy and Spain. T cells, B-cell-depleted T cells, or PBMCs provided the cDNA or gDNA that served as material.

The method was immunoSEQ multiplex PCR; TCRdb's version includes in-frame clones alone and lacks a portion of them. The table includes 250,000 to 350,000 clones, around 87% detected once. The germline CDR1 and CDR2 sequences are SGHTA and FQGNSA. The length of the CDR3 is 14 residues. V was trimmed by 5 bases and J by 6 bases, leaving 15 bases between them. The sequence was obtained from a woman aged 50 to 65 who had recovered from COVID-19. V gene TRBV7-2 combines with J gene TRBJ2-3, with D perhaps TRBD2 (6 bases). The material sequenced was peripheral blood. CDR3 DNA: TGTGCCAGCAGCCCCGGGGGTTCTTGGGATACGCAGTATTTT. Translating gives CASSPGGSWDTQYF.